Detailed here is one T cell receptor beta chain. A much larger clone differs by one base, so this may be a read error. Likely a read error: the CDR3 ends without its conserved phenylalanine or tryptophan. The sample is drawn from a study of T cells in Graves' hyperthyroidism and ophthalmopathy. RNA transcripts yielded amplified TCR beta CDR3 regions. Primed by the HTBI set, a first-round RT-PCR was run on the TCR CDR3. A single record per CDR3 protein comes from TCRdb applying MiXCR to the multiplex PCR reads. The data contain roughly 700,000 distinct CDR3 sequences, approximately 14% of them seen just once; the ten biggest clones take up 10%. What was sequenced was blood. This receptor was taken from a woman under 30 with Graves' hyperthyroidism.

CDR3: CASSLGLAGAHEQFC. The CDR3 bases are TGTGCCAGCAGCCTGGGACTAGCGGGAGCACATGAGCAGTTCTGC. The V and J genes are TRBV5-8 and TRBJ2-1, with TRBD2 matching over 14 bases. Germline CDR1 SGHTS, CDR2 YDEGEE. V was clipped by 4 bases and J by 8 bases; unmatched bases: 5. The CDR3 length is 15 residues.